The present entry profiles one TCR beta chain with its context. Its antigen remains unknown. These data belong to a study of cytomegalovirus exposure and HLA in healthy donors. CDR3 size: 15 residues. The V gene's germline CDR1 is SGHNT and CDR2 YYREEE (reference sequence). V was clipped by 0 bases and J by 5 bases; unmatched bases: 8. Both 60 Vbeta primers and 13 Jbeta primers went into the PCR. Some clones are missing from TCRdb's copy, which holds only in-frame ones; the method was immunoSEQ multiplex PCR. The sample carries about 120,000 clones, around 78% recorded once. Study-wide findings and caveats: A further, later analysis showed that HLA-associated TCR beta chains (compared with equally common others) were more clonally expanded. Trimming of TCR beta V- and J-genes showed a link, identified in a later analysis, to a missense DCLRE1C variant. Reports described diagnosis of cytomegalovirus status by the classifier as highly specific and sensitive.

Donors likely had unrecorded immune exposures despite being nominally healthy when sampled. The chain couples TRBV5-4 to TRBJ2-7; 7 bases are a match to TRBD1. Sample: PBMCs. This clonotype was sampled from a woman aged 25 to 39 in good health and CMV-seropositive. CDR3 in amino acids: CASSLAGQVFHEQYF. In DNA, the CDR3 is TGTGCCAGCAGCTTGGCAGGACAGGTCTTCCACGAGCAGTACTTC.